The 27 T cell receptor beta chains reported below all come from one sample, sequenced in a study of OX40 agonist ivuxolimab in advanced cancers. Libraries came from the immunoSEQ multiplex PCR assay. Drawn from immuneACCESS, this table holds only the in-frame rearrangements with V and J called that TCRdb kept. Clones are partly lost; checked studies trace under half to an unresolved V gene and leave the rest unexplained. Across this sample there are around 84,000 clones, with 94% seen only once. Approximately 10% of the sample is in the top ten clones. Source: CD4+ or CD8+ T cells sorted from blood, taken in a trial of the OX40 agonist ivuxolimab. Receptors were obtained from an adult with an advanced solid tumor such as melanoma, head and neck, liver or kidney cancer.

The genes are TRBV7-3 and TRBJ2-7, with no clear D. Germline lookup yields CDR1 SGHTA and CDR2 FQGTGA. This CDR3 has 13 amino acids. Between the trimmed V and J ends, which lost 0 bases and 3 bases, there was a span of 6 bases. The CDR3 coding sequence is TGTGCCAGCAGCTTAACCCATAGCTACGAGCAGTACTTC. Its protein product is CASSLTHSYEQYF.

V and J are TRBV4-2 and TRBJ2-7, with D possibly being TRBD1 or TRBD2 (6 bases each). V lost 3 bases and J 4 bases, leaving 16 bases between the germline ends. This CDR3 is built from 15 residues. Germline CDR1 and CDR2: LGHNA and YNFKEQ. The CDR3: CASSQGGSGGYEQYF. The CDR3 nucleotides read TGTGCCAGCAGCCAGGGGGGCAGCGGTGGATACGAGCAGTACTTC.

The rearrangement uses TRBV27 and TRBJ2-5, with TRBD2 identical over 9 bases. From germline, CDR1 is MNHEY and CDR2 SMNVEV (reference sequence). V shed 5 bases and J 1 base; nucleotides not matched to a gene: 5. This CDR3 has 15 amino acids. CDR3: CASSPPTSGQETQYF. The CDR3 coding sequence is TGTGCCAGCAGTCCCCCGACTAGCGGCCAAGAGACCCAGTACTTC.

The rearrangement uses TRBV5-4 and TRBJ1-2; D ambiguous. The CDR3 extends over 17 amino acids. Germline V gene lookup returns CDR1 SGHNT and CDR2 YYREEE (reference sequence). The V gene lost 1 base and the J gene lost 6 bases, with 22 bases spanning the gap. This CDR3 is CASSLLWSSEEEDGYTF. The CDR3 DNA is TGTGCCAGCAGCTTGCTGTGGAGCTCCGAGGAGGAGGATGGCTACACCTTC. Combining the CDR3 with reference TRBV5-4 and TRBJ1-2 gives the whole variable domain ETGVTQSPTHLIKTRGQQVTLRCSSQSGHNTVSWYQQALGQGPQFIFQYYREEENGRGNFPPRFSGLQFPNYSSELNVNALELDDSALYLCASSLLWSSEEEDGYTFGSGTRLTVV.

The chain carries TRBV7-8 and TRBJ2-1; 7 bases map to TRBD2. The germline CDR1 and CDR2 sequences are SGHVS and FQNEAQ. V trimming: 1 base; J trimming: 4 bases; junction bases outside the gene matches: 4. The CDR3 consists of 15 residues. The CDR3 nucleotides read TGTGCCAGCAGCTTAGGGCTAGCGGAGTACAATGAGCAGTTCTTC. Translation gives CASSLGLAEYNEQFF. The full variable domain, completed using reference TRBV7-8 and TRBJ2-1, is GAGVSQSPRYKVAKRGQDVALRCDPISGHVSLFWYQQALGQGPEFLTYFQNEAQLDKSGLPSDRFFAERPEGSVSTLKIQRTQQEDSAVYLCASSLGLAEYNEQFFGPGTRLTVL.

The chain links TRBV9 to TRBJ2-7; 7 nucleotides match TRBD2. This CDR3 is 15 amino acids long. Germline values: CDR1 SGDLS, CDR2 YYNGEE. The J segment lost 7 bases and the V segment lost 0 bases, leaving 10 bases of the junction unmatched. Written as DNA, the CDR3 is TGTGCCAGCAGCGTAGAGCGGGCTAGCGGAGAGGAGCAGTACTTC. This encodes CASSVERASGEEQYF. Together with reference TRBV9 and TRBJ2-7, the CDR3 gives the full variable domain: DSGVTQTPKHLITATGQRVTLRCSPRSGDLSVYWYQQSLDQGLQFLIQYYNGEERAKGNILERFSAQQFPDLHSELNLSSLELGDSALYFCASSVERASGEEQYFGPGTRLTVT.

The rearrangement links TRBV5-3 to TRBJ2-1; the D gene is possibly TRBD2 (6 bases). TRBV5-3 qualifies as an ORF whose function is uncertain. Between the trimmed V and J ends, which lost 6 bases and 5 bases, there was a span of 21 bases. The CDR3 has 16 amino acids. The CDR3: CARIVTFGGVHNEQFF. Written as DNA, the CDR3 is TGTGCCAGAATCGTGACCTTCGGGGGAGTCCACAATGAGCAGTTCTTC.

CDR3 loop: CASSEGGRETQYF. DNA for the CDR3: TGTGCCAGCAGTGAAGGGGGGCGGGAGACCCAGTACTTC. The rearrangement joins TRBV6-1 to TRBJ2-5; the D gene is possibly TRBD1 (6 bases). Between the trimmed V and J ends, which lost 1 base and 5 bases, there was a span of 8 bases. From germline, CDR1 is MNHNS and CDR2 SASEGT. The CDR3 length is 13 residues.

The chain uses TRBV11-2 and TRBJ2-5; D may match TRBD1 or TRBD2 (7 bases each). The CDR3 extends over 15 amino acids. The germline V gene has CDR1 SGHAT and CDR2 FQNNGV. Trimming left V 3 bases short and J 1 base short, with 12 bases between. CDR3 nucleotides: TGTGCCAGCAGCTTTCGCAGGGGGGGCCAAGAGACCCAGTACTTC. It translates to CASSFRRGGQETQYF.

The chain joins TRBV7-9 to TRBJ2-7; 13 bases fit TRBD2. The CDR3 is 18 amino acids. The V segment lost 5 bases and the J segment 7 bases; nucleotides outside the gene matches: 17. Germline CDR1 and CDR2: SEHNR and FQNEAQ (reference sequence). The CDR3: CASSRGLAGEVGAGEQYF. The CDR3 DNA sequence: TGTGCCAGCAGCCGAGGACTAGCGGGAGAAGTCGGGGCTGGGGAGCAGTACTTC. Filled out from reference TRBV7-9 and TRBJ2-7, the complete variable domain reads DTGVSQNPRHKITKRGQNVTFRCDPISEHNRLYWYRQTLGQGPEFLTYFQNEAQLEKSRLLSDRFSAERPKGSFSTLEIQRTEQGDSAMYLCASSRGLAGEVGAGEQYFGPGTRLTVT.

The genes are TRBV5-5 and TRBJ2-7; possible D gene TRBD1, 5 bases. The CDR3 has 15 residues. CDR1 and CDR2 (germline): SGHKS, YYEKEE (reference sequence). V lost 2 bases, J lost 2 bases, and 14 bases lay in between. The CDR3 reads CASSFDIGVPYEQYF. CDR3 nucleotides: TGTGCCAGCAGCTTTGATATAGGGGTGCCCTACGAGCAGTACTTC.

The chain employs TRBV9 and TRBJ2-2; the D call may be TRBD1 or TRBD2 (5 bases each). The CDR3 contains 15 residues. V was trimmed by 0 bases and J by 4 bases, leaving 10 bases between them. Germline V gene lookup returns CDR1 SGDLS and CDR2 YYNGEE. CDR3 coding DNA: TGTGCCAGCAGCGTAGGTGGGGGTCCCACCGGGGAGCTGTTTTTT. Encoded protein: CASSVGGGPTGELFF.

The rearrangement joins TRBV6-1 to TRBJ2-3, with 13 positions matching TRBD2. The V gene's germline CDR1 is MNHNS and CDR2 SASEGT. V lost 2 bases, J lost 3 bases, and 2 bases stayed unmatched. This CDR3 comprises 16 residues. The CDR3 reads CASSEWTSGSTDTQYF. The CDR3 nucleotides read TGTGCCAGCAGTGAATGGACTAGCGGGAGTACAGATACGCAGTATTTT.

The chain couples TRBV29-1 to TRBJ2-6, with D possibly TRBD2 on 5 matching bases. The length of the CDR3 is 13 residues. Trimming pared 7 bases from V and 4 bases from J, leaving 11 bases between. CDR1 is SQVTM and CDR2 is ANQGSEA in the germline V gene. CDR3 DNA sequence: TGCAGCGCCCGGTCGGGGGGGGCCAACGTCCTGACTTTC. Translating it yields CSARSGGANVLTF.

The CDR3 DNA follows: TGTGCCACCGAGGACAGCAACACCGGGGAGCTGTTTTTT. Translating gives CATEDSNTGELFF. The rearrangement links TRBV15 to TRBJ2-2; D is possibly TRBD1 (6 bases). Germline V gene lookup returns CDR1 LNHNV and CDR2 YYDKDF (reference sequence). Between the trimmed V and J ends, which lost 8 bases and 2 bases, there was a span of 9 bases. The CDR3 spans 13 residues.

CDR3 DNA: TGTGCCAGCAGCTATACGATCGCCTTTACTGAAGCTTTCTTT. The encoded protein is CASSYTIAFTEAFF. The V call is TRBV7-9, the J call TRBJ1-1; D call uncertain. V dropped 4 bases and J dropped 5 bases, with 14 bases sitting between them. The CDR3 is 14 residues long. The germline CDR1 and CDR2 sequences are SEHNR and FQNEAQ (reference sequence).

Written as DNA, the CDR3 is TGTGCCAGCAGCGTAGACACGGGAACCCAGTTCTTC. Translated: CASSVDTGTQFF. The chain has TRBV9 and TRBJ2-1; TRBD2 might be the D (5 bases). Trimming removed 0 bases from V and 13 bases from J, with 11 bases in between. CDR1 is SGDLS and CDR2 is YYNGEE in the germline V gene. This CDR3 spans 12 amino acids.

This rearrangement joins TRBV19 to TRBJ2-1; D perhaps matches TRBD2 (6 bases). The CDR3 loop spans 14 amino acids. V was shortened by 3 bases and J by 2 bases, with 8 bases between the two germline ends. Germline V gene sequence: CDR1 LNHDA, CDR2 SQIVND (reference sequence). The CDR3 protein is CASSIAGPYNEQFF. The CDR3 DNA is TGTGCCAGTAGTATTGCGGGACCCTACAATGAGCAGTTCTTC.

The CDR3 DNA reads as TGTGCCAGCAGTTCCCCGACAGGGGGCTACGAGCAGTACTTC. Protein sequence: CASSSPTGGYEQYF. The chain couples TRBV28 to TRBJ2-7; 9 bases fit TRBD1. The CDR3 consists of 14 residues. Germline assignment: CDR1 MDHEN and CDR2 SYDVKM. The ends lost 4 bases at V and 3 bases at J; junction bases unmatched: 4.

The rearrangement links TRBV4-3 to TRBJ2-7; no definite D call. The CDR3 contains 12 residues. CDR1 LGHNA and CDR2 YSLEER come from the germline V gene. The V gene lost 4 bases and the J gene lost 6 bases, with 10 bases spanning the gap. CDR3 sequence: CASSPGPGEQYF. CDR3 sequence (DNA): TGCGCCAGCAGCCCCGGGCCGGGCGAGCAGTACTTC.

The chain links TRBV2 to TRBJ2-5, with D unclear. The CDR3 totals 13 residues. Germline CDR1 and CDR2: SNHLY and FYNNEI. V shed 1 base and J shed 7 bases, with 10 bases lying between them. This chain's CDR3 is CASSEGVPGTQYF. The CDR3 nucleotides read TGTGCCAGCAGTGAAGGAGTCCCCGGGACCCAGTACTTC.

The chain carries TRBV7-9 and TRBJ1-2; the match to TRBD1 covers 8 bases. V dropped 5 bases and J dropped 4; count of bases not matched to a gene: 3. The CDR3 has 13 residues. Germline lookup yields CDR1 SEHNR and CDR2 FQNEAQ (reference sequence). CDR3 sequence: CASSPDRAYGYTF. CDR3 DNA sequence: TGTGCCAGCAGCCCGGACAGGGCCTATGGCTACACCTTC.

A remark on this clone: One end of the junction fails to match germline, which may point to a read error. This rearrangement joins TRBV7-7 to TRBJ1-2; weak D call: TRBD1 (5 bases). Germline V gene sequence: CDR1 SSHAT, CDR2 FNYEAQ (reference sequence). The CDR3 has 14 residues. The CDR3 DNA follows: TGTGCTAGCAACTGGAGGTCAGGAGGGGATGGCTACACCTTC. It yields the protein CASNWRSGGDGYTF.

This chain joins TRBV5-1 and TRBJ2-7; 9 nucleotides align to TRBD2. In germline, CDR1 is SGHRS, CDR2 YFSETQ. V shed 2 bases, J shed 0 bases, and the junction held 0 bases outside the gene matches. CDR3 size: 14 residues. CDR3 amino acids: CASSFSGSSYEQYF. The CDR3 region has the DNA TGCGCCAGCAGCTTTAGCGGGAGCTCCTACGAGCAGTACTTC.

This sequence joins TRBV13 and TRBJ2-1; the match to TRBD2 covers 13 bases. V lost 6 bases, J lost 9 bases, and 5 bases stayed unmatched. Germline lookup yields CDR1 PRHDT and CDR2 FYEKMQ (reference sequence). The CDR3 length is 14 residues. CDR3 sequence reads: CASSTSGREGEQFF. Written as DNA, the CDR3 is TGTGCCAGCAGTACTAGCGGGAGGGAGGGTGAGCAGTTCTTC.

This clone was observed once. This chain connects TRBV25-1 to TRBJ2-1; 9 nucleotides line up with TRBD1. The junction had 14 bases not matched to a gene; V was cut back by 4 bases and J by 10 bases. From germline, CDR1 is MGHDK and CDR2 SYGVNS. The CDR3 contains 16 residues. CDR3 in DNA: TGTGCCAGCAGTGCCCTCCCGGGACAGGGCTCCTTGGAGCAGTTCTTC. This translates into CASSALPGQGSLEQFF. The whole variable domain, filled in from reference TRBV25-1 and TRBJ2-1, reads EADIYQTPRYLVIGTGKKITLECSQTMGHDKMYWYQQDPGMELHLIHYSYGVNSTEKGDLSSESTVSRIRTEHFPLTLESARPSHTSQYLCASSALPGQGSLEQFFGPGTRLTVL.

The V gene is TRBV5-1, the J gene TRBJ1-2, with D perhaps matching TRBD1 (5 bases). Trimming removed 0 bases at V and 1 base at J, with 13 bases between. From germline, CDR1 is SGHRS and CDR2 YFSETQ. The CDR3 runs 16 residues. The CDR3 loop is CASSLDLGAVNYGYTF. CDR3 DNA sequence: TGCGCCAGCAGCTTGGACCTTGGGGCAGTTAACTATGGCTACACCTTC.